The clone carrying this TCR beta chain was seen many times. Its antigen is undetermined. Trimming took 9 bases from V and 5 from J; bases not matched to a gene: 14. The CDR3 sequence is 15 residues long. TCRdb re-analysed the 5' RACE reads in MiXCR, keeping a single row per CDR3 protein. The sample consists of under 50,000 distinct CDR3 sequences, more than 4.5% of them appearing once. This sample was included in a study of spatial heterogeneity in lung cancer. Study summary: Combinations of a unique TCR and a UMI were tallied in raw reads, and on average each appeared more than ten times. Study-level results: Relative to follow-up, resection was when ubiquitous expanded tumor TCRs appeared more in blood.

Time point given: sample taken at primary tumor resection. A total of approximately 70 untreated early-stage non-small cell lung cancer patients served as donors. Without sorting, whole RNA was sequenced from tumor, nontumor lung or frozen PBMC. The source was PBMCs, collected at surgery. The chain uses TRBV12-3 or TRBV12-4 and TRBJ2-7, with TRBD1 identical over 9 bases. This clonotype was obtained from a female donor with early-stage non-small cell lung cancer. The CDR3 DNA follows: TGTGCCAGTCAGTTGAGGACAGGGGCCATCGACGAGCAGTACTTC. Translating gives CASQLRTGAIDEQYF.